This T cell receptor beta chain was profiled in a study of long-term antiretroviral therapy in people with HIV. An immunoSEQ assay, version v3.0, was performed at survey level. The table came from immunoSEQ multiplex PCR; TCRdb's copy has only in-frame clones and leaves some out. The sample records around 30,000 clones, just under 80% being singletons. CDR1 and CDR2 (germline): MDHEN, SYDVKM. CDR3 length equals 16 residues. With V trimmed by 6 bases and J by 3 bases, 8 bases remained unmatched. Every participant with HIV received treatment in the United States. Notes on this clone: No antigen is known for it.

General study results and limits: Every time point showed a repertoire led by clones expanded before ART. Versus controls, repertoires in people with HIV had narrower CDR3 length ranges.

The chain is built from TRBV28 and TRBJ2-7, with 13 bases identical to TRBD2. The input for sequencing was unsorted PBMCs, taken 1.5 years before starting antiretroviral therapy. The sequence was obtained from a man aged 18 to 30 with HIV. As DNA, the CDR3 is TGTGCCAGCAGCCCGAGCTGGACTAGCGGGAGCTACGAGCAGTACTTC. It is translated as CASSPSWTSGSYEQYF.